This TCR beta chain comes out of a study of response to subunit inactivated influenza vaccine. TCRdb itself ran the RT-PCR reads through MiXCR, one entry per CDR3 protein. The sample yields hundreds of thousands of distinct CDR3 sequences, approximately 14% seen once. At least ten counts were recorded for this clonotype. Its antigen is as yet unknown. Study-wide findings and caveats: The study's authors posited that every seasonal influenza vaccination enlists few new T cells.

The specimen comprised PBMCs from blood, sampled about 11 days after vaccination. The origin of this receptor is a man aged 45-65 years who received an inactivated influenza vaccine.

The CDR3 loop is CASSGTEAFF. For the CDR3, the DNA is TGTGCCAGCTCAGGCACTGAAGCTTTCTTT. The chain recombines TRBV18 with TRBJ1-1; D gene uncertain. This CDR3 contains 10 residues. V lost 5 bases, J lost 4 bases, and 2 bases lay in between. Looked up from germline, CDR1 is KGHSH and CDR2 is LQKENI.